The source of this T cell receptor beta chain is a study of shared clonotypes between healthy human individuals. Whole-study results and caveats: Among donors, the sharing of clonotypes was expected to be influenced by sequencing depth. The sharing of about 5% of naive CD4 clonotypes was seen across a few donors.

With respect to this clone: The antigen is undetermined.

Trimming took off 4 bases at V and 15 bases at J, with 19 bases between the two ends. The CDR3 covers 13 residues. Germline V gene sequence: CDR1 LNHDA, CDR2 SQIVND (reference sequence). Original data processing: For the immunoSEQ data, sequences were junction-only without quality scores, so filtering differed. Assay used: immunoSEQ multiplex PCR; TCRdb lists only in-frame clones, some missing. D and trimming come from the DNA, and the V and J calls and clone size come from that table. The sample records hundreds of thousands of clones, around 97% being singletons. This TCR was sampled from a woman aged 25 to 45 in good health. The J gene is TRBJ2-1, the V gene TRBV19; D possibly corresponds to TRBD1 (6 bases). The source material was naive CD4+ T cells sorted from blood. The subset was: CD45RA+ positively selected. Written as DNA, the CDR3 is TGTGCCAGTAGTACAAGTTACAGGGAAAGTGCGTTCTTC. This encodes CASSTSYRESAFF.